This T cell receptor (beta chain) is drawn from a study of T cells after yellow fever vaccination. In the study overall: Fractions with few cells were prepared using SMART-Seq v4 Ultra Low Input.

They built TCR cDNA with 5'RACE template switching, a step that put in a universal primer site and UMIs. TCRdb used MiXCR to reprocess the 5' RACE reads, holding one entry per CDR3 protein. Of about 550,000 distinct CDR3 sequences in the sample, about a fifth are singletons; the top ten hold approximately 15%. The sequence derives from a man aged 25 to 45 who received the YFV17D yellow fever vaccine. The specimen was PBMCs, collected 15 days after the yellow fever booster vaccination.

CDR3 region: CASSRPGQGTYEQYF. CDR3 nucleotide sequence: TGTGCCAGCAGTAGACCGGGACAGGGGACCTACGAGCAGTACTTC. This chain joins TRBV27 and TRBJ2-7; 10 bases fit TRBD1. Germline V gene sequence: CDR1 MNHEY, CDR2 SMNVEV (reference sequence). There are 15 residues in the CDR3. The ends lost 5 bases at V and 2 bases at J; junction bases unmatched: 6.